Listed below are T cell receptor beta chains from one sample, sequenced in a study of early T cells in non-severe SARS-CoV-2 infection. Each CDR3 protein gets one entry after TCRdb re-called the 5' RACE reads with MiXCR. Of more than 80,000 distinct CDR3 sequences in the sample, approximately 15% are singletons; the top ten hold roughly 7.2%. Sample: whole blood. These receptors all come from an adult who was a healthcare worker with PCR-confirmed SARS-CoV-2 infection or an uninfected control (not recorded which). The CDR3 runs from the conserved cysteine through the conserved F or W. A D gene is named only where the DNA matches it firmly. The size field is filled for only some rows; it gives once, few, many or a size class.

>TRBV7-9|TRBD2|TRBJ2-3|NA
TGTGCCAGCAGCTCCGGGACTAGCGGGATCGGCACAGATACGCAGTATTTT
CASSSGTSGIGTDTQYF
>TRBV7-2|TRBD1|TRBJ2-7|many
TGTGCCAGCAGCTTAATCGAAACACAGGGGGCCCAATTC
CASSLIETQGAQF
>TRBV27|NA|TRBJ2-7|NA
TGTGCCAGCAGTTTTGCCTTGGAGGGCTACGAGCAGTACTTC
CASSFALEGYEQYF
>TRBV5-1|NA|TRBJ2-1|NA
TGCGCCAGCAGCTTGGATTGGGGGGCGATTTCGGAGCCTGACATTGAGCAGTTCTTC
CASSLDWGAISEPDIEQFF
>TRBV19|NA|TRBJ2-2|few
TGTGCCAGTAGTATAGCGGCAGGGAACACCGGGGAGCTGTTTTTT
CASSIAAGNTGELFF
>TRBV29-1|NA|TRBJ2-7|NA
TGCAGCGTCGTGGACGGCGACTTAGTCTACGAGCAGTACTTC
CSVVDGDLVYEQYF
>TRBV19|TRBD1|TRBJ1-2|few
TGTGCCAGGATACAGGGGGGCGGCTACACCTTC
CARIQGGGYTF
>TRBV12-3/TRBV12-4|TRBD1|TRBJ2-1|few
TGTGCCAGACAGGGGGCGCGGACTGTGAGGGAGAGTTACAATGAGCAGTTCTTC
CARQGARTVRESYNEQFF
>TRBV27|NA|TRBJ2-4|many
TGTGCCAGCAGAGAGGGAGCCAAAAACATTCAGTACTTC
CASREGAKNIQYF
>TRBV5-6|NA|TRBJ1-1|NA
TGTGTCAGCAGCAGGAAGGTTTCAGGGGCTTGGACTGAAGCTTTCTTT
CVSSRKVSGAWTEAFF
>TRBV3-1|NA|TRBJ2-7|many
TGTGCCAGCAGCCAAGGGCTAGCGCGGACCTACGAGCAGTACTTC
CASSQGLARTYEQYF
>TRBV12-3/TRBV12-4|NA|TRBJ1-1|NA
TGTGCCAGCAGTTTATGGGGACGGATTGAAGCTTTCTTT
CASSLWGRIEAFF
>TRBV6-5|TRBD2|TRBJ2-3|few
TGTGCCAGCAGTCCACGGACTAGCGGGAGGGATACGCAGTATTTT
CASSPRTSGRDTQYF
>TRBV28|NA|TRBJ2-5|many
TGTGCCAGCAGTAGCTCCGGGGCCGAAGAGACCCAGTACTTC
CASSSSGAEETQYF
>TRBV28|NA|TRBJ2-1|NA
TGTGCCAGCAGTTTCCCCCCCAGGGTTGCTGAGCAGTTCTTC
CASSFPPRVAEQFF
>TRBV4-2|TRBD2|TRBJ2-5|few
TGTGCCAGCAGCCAACGCTCGACTAGCGGGAGTAACAGTCGGAAAGAGACCCAGTACTTC
CASSQRSTSGSNSRKETQYF
>TRBV5-1|TRBD1|TRBJ2-1|many
TGCGCCAGCAGCTTACTAGTGACAGGGGGCTTTGCCAATGAGCAGTTCTTC
CASSLLVTGGFANEQFF
>TRBV30|NA|TRBJ1-1|NA
TGTGCCTGGAGTTCGACAGGACAAAGAGCTTTCTTT
CAWSSTGQRAFF
>TRBV6-5|NA|TRBJ2-7|few
TGTGCCAGCAGTCGTACGGGGTTCTACGAGCAGTACTTC
CASSRTGFYEQYF
>TRBV7-7|TRBD2|TRBJ2-1|few
TGTGCCAGCAGCTTAGCGGGAGGGCCAAGGAATGAGCAGTTCTTC
CASSLAGGPRNEQFF
>TRBV5-1|TRBD1|TRBJ2-7|few
TGCGCCAGCAGCCGGATACCCCGGGACAGCTACGAGCAGTACTTC
CASSRIPRDSYEQYF
>TRBV7-9|NA|TRBJ1-1|NA
TGTGCCAGCAGTAGCCTGATAGGGGAGGGCACTGAAGCTTTCTTT
CASSSLIGEGTEAFF
>TRBV29-1|NA|TRBJ2-7|NA
TGCAGCGTTGAGCTCCTCCTCCGGGGCCCCGGTGGGTACGAGCAGTACTTC
CSVELLLRGPGGYEQYF
>TRBV12-3/TRBV12-4|NA|TRBJ2-5|NA
TGTGCCAGCAGTTTCGGTGAGACCCAGTACTTC
CASSFGETQYF
>TRBV6-5|TRBD2|TRBJ2-7|few
TGTGCCAGCAGTTCCTTGACTAGCGGGGGTTTCGCTGAGGAGCAGTACTTC
CASSSLTSGGFAEEQYF
>TRBV6-5|NA|TRBJ2-3|NA
TGTGCCAGCAGTTACCTCGGTGAGGGGGAGCTTCAGAAAGATACGCAGTATTTT
CASSYLGEGELQKDTQYF
>TRBV11-2|NA|TRBJ2-5|many
TGTGCCAGCAGCTTAGTCCTCCCGGGAAGGCAAGAGACCCAGTACTTC
CASSLVLPGRQETQYF
>TRBV5-3|TRBD1|TRBJ2-7|NA
TGTGCCAGAAGGAAGGATGGACAGGCGATACCCTACGAGCAGTACTTC
CARRKDGQAIPYEQYF
>TRBV20-1|NA|TRBJ2-1|few
TGCAGTGCTGACCCGGGACTTAGTTCCTACAATGAGCAGTTCTTC
CSADPGLSSYNEQFF
>TRBV20-1|NA|TRBJ1-1|few
TGCAGTGCTAGCGTCGGTCGGGACACTGAAGCTTTCTTT
CSASVGRDTEAFF
>TRBV29-1|NA|TRBJ2-2|NA
TGCAGCGTAGTGACCCCCACCGGGGAGCTGTTTTTT
CSVVTPTGELFF
>TRBV29-1|TRBD2|TRBJ2-7|few
TGCAGCGCCTGTTCCGGGAGGGACTACGAGCAGTACTTC
CSACSGRDYEQYF
>TRBV5-1|TRBD2|TRBJ2-5|NA
TGCGCCAGCAGCTCAGCGGGAGGGTTGGAAGAGACCCAGTACTTC
CASSSAGGLEETQYF
>TRBV15|TRBD1|TRBJ1-2|NA
TGTGCCACCAGCAGAGAGTTCCTCCTGACAGGGGGCGAAGGCTACACCTTC
CATSREFLLTGGEGYTF
>TRBV29-1|TRBD2|TRBJ2-7|few
TGCAGCGTTGAAGCGACTAGCGACTCCTACGAGCAGTACTTC
CSVEATSDSYEQYF
>TRBV11-2|NA|TRBJ1-2|NA
TGTGCCAGCAGCTTACCCATTAAAACGGGGTTTCGGAACGGCTACACCTTC
CASSLPIKTGFRNGYTF
>TRBV28|NA|TRBJ1-2|NA
TGTGCCAGCAGTTTCTCCGGCAGGGGCAGGGGCTACACCTTC
CASSFSGRGRGYTF
>TRBV29-1|TRBD2|TRBJ2-7|few
TGCAGCGTTGAAGGAAGCGGGGAGTCCTACGAGCAGTACTTC
CSVEGSGESYEQYF
>TRBV5-6|NA|TRBJ1-1|few
TGTGCCAGCAGCTTGACAGCGAACACTGAAGCTTTCTTT
CASSLTANTEAFF
>TRBV5-4|NA|TRBJ1-2|NA
TGTGCCAGCAGCCCCAGGGAGGCCGGGTATGGCTACACCTTC
CASSPREAGYGYTF
>TRBV12-3/TRBV12-4|TRBD1|TRBJ1-5|NA
TGTGCCAGCAGTCCTCCCGAGACAGGGATTCAGCCCCAGCATTTT
CASSPPETGIQPQHF
>TRBV6-6|NA|TRBJ2-7|NA
TGTGCCAGCCGGGCGGTCGGCCTCTTTAAGCAGTACTTC
CASRAVGLFKQYF
>TRBV7-2|NA|TRBJ2-7|few
TGTGCCAGCAGCTTACCCCCCCTGACCTACGAGCAGTACTTC
CASSLPPLTYEQYF
>TRBV2|NA|TRBJ2-7|few
TGTGCCAGCACCCCCAGGGGCTACGAGCAGTACTTC
CASTPRGYEQYF
>TRBV20-1|TRBD1|TRBJ1-4|NA
TGCAGTGCCCCACAGGGGGCAACTAATGAAAAACTGTTTTTT
CSAPQGATNEKLFF
>TRBV29-1|NA|TRBJ2-5|NA
TGCAGCGTTGAACCCCGGACAGCGCTCCAAGAGACCCAGTACTTC
CSVEPRTALQETQYF
>TRBV12-3/TRBV12-4|NA|TRBJ2-7|few
TGTGCCAGCAGTTTAGAAGGGTCTGGCTACGAGCAGTACTTC
CASSLEGSGYEQYF
>TRBV7-8|NA|TRBJ2-7|few
TGTGCCAGCAGCCGAAGCGGATCCTACGAGCAGTACTTC
CASSRSGSYEQYF
>TRBV28|NA|TRBJ2-7|few
TGTGCCAGCAGTTTGGCGGCTAGCTCCTACGAGCAGTACTTC
CASSLAASSYEQYF
>TRBV12-5|TRBD1|TRBJ2-1|NA
TGTGCTAGTGGTTTGGGACAGGGTCCCGCCAATGAGCAGTTCTTC
CASGLGQGPANEQFF
>TRBV29-1|TRBD2|TRBJ2-2|NA
TGCAGCGTTGAAAGGCTAGCGGACTACACCGGGGAGCTGTTTTTT
CSVERLADYTGELFF
>TRBV20-1|NA|TRBJ2-1|NA
TGCAGTGCTAGCCCGGCCACTAGGCCCGCCTACAATGAGCAGTTCTTC
CSASPATRPAYNEQFF